The 22 T cell receptor beta chains presented below share a single source sample, sequenced in a study of shared clonotypes between healthy human individuals. Repertoires were generated with immunoSEQ multiplex PCR, while TCRdb's copy carries only in-frame clones and drops some. The table has about 680,000 clones, 72% seen once. Sample: memory CD4+ T cells sorted from blood. Subset noted: CD45RA-negative fraction. These receptors were collected from a woman in her twenties or thirties in good health.

The chain combines TRBV9 with TRBJ2-7; D might be TRBD1 (5 bases). Trimming removed 3 bases at V and 1 base at J, with 8 bases between. Germline lookup yields CDR1 SGDLS and CDR2 YYNGEE. There are 13 residues in the CDR3. The CDR3 DNA reads as TGTGCCAGCAGCGAGACAGTTTCCTACGAGCAGTACTTC. This sequence encodes CASSETVSYEQYF.

Only a few counts were recorded for this clone. The chain is built from TRBV2 and TRBJ2-2, with no clear D. Germline V CDR1 and CDR2: SNHLY, FYNNEI. CDR3 length equals 16 residues. The V end was cut by 6 bases, the J end by 6 bases, with 20 bases between. CDR3 sequence reads: CASRAQGSTDSGELFF. The CDR3, as DNA: TGTGCCAGCAGGGCCCAAGGGTCCACGGATTCCGGGGAGCTGTTTTTT.

Worth noting for this clone: Distinct nucleotide sequences in the sample also encode this CDR3. The chain couples TRBV7-9 to TRBJ2-2; possible D gene TRBD1, 7 bases. CDR1 and CDR2 (germline): SEHNR, FQNEAQ (reference sequence). V was cut by 1 base and J by 5 bases, with 11 bases left in between. The CDR3 covers 15 residues. In nucleotides, the CDR3 is TGTGCCAGCAGCTTAGGACAGGGAGGAACCGGGGAGCTGTTTTTT. Translation: CASSLGQGGTGELFF.

This clone was found many times. This chain links TRBV4-1 with TRBJ2-5; D ambiguous. Between the trimmed V and J ends, which lost 0 bases and 5 bases, there was a span of 7 bases. The germline V gene has CDR1 MGHRA and CDR2 YSYEKL. This CDR3 spans 13 amino acids. The DNA for the CDR3 is TGCGCCAGCAGCCAAGATAAGTTCGAGACCCAGTACTTC. Its protein product is CASSQDKFETQYF.

V and J are TRBV7-8 and TRBJ1-5, with no clear D. In germline, CDR1 is SGHVS, CDR2 FQNEAQ. V lost 5 bases to trimming and J lost 6 bases, with 17 bases between them. The CDR3 covers 15 residues. The DNA of the CDR3 is TGTGCCAGCAGCCCACGATATAACGCGGGTCAGCCCCAGCATTTT. It is translated as CASSPRYNAGQPQHF.

The V call is TRBV25-1, the J call TRBJ2-3, with 7 bases fitting TRBD1. Germline V lookup: CDR1 MGHDK, CDR2 SYGVNS. The CDR3 consists of 16 residues. J gave up 2 bases and V 3 bases, and 8 bases lay outside the gene matches. The CDR3 DNA follows: TGTGCCAGCAGTGACCACCGACAGGGTACCACAGATACGCAGTATTTT. Translated: CASSDHRQGTTDTQYF.

The chain employs TRBV28 and TRBJ2-5; the match to TRBD2 covers 8 bases. With V trimmed by 4 bases and J by 7 bases, 14 bases remained unmatched. CDR1 is MDHEN and CDR2 is SYDVKM in the germline V gene. The CDR3 consists of 16 residues. This CDR3 reads CASSSLKTSAKGTQYF. The CDR3 DNA follows: TGTGCCAGCAGTTCTCTAAAGACTAGCGCCAAGGGGACCCAGTACTTC.

The table lists this clone with many counts. Different DNA sequences within this sample yield the same CDR3. The J gene is TRBJ1-2, the V gene TRBV4-2; 7 bases map to TRBD1. Germline CDR1 reads LGHNA; CDR2 reads YNFKEQ. The ends lost 1 base at V and 4 bases at J; junction bases unmatched: 6. This CDR3 has 15 amino acids. This CDR3 is CASSQAPQGGYGYTF. The CDR3 DNA is TGTGCCAGCAGCCAAGCGCCCCAGGGGGGCTATGGCTACACCTTC.

The chain combines TRBV28 with TRBJ1-2; 10 positions agree with TRBD1. Per germline, CDR1 MDHEN and CDR2 SYDVKM. The CDR3 is made up of 15 amino acids. Trimming took 8 bases from V and 4 from J; bases not matched to a gene: 10. CDR3 in amino acids: CASGNGQGVFYGYTF. Written as DNA, the CDR3 is TGTGCCAGCGGAAATGGACAGGGGGTATTCTATGGCTACACCTTC.

This clone was seen just once. A single base separates this from a much larger clone, so it may be a read error. J is TRBJ2-5 and V is TRBV7-9, with TRBD1 identical over 11 bases. The germline V gene encodes CDR1 SEHNR and CDR2 FQNEAQ (reference sequence). The CDR3 totals 14 residues. The V gene end was trimmed by 5 bases and the J gene end by 4 bases; junction bases not matched to a gene: 3. The DNA of the CDR3 is TGTGCCAGCAGCGAGGACAGGGGGCGAGAGACCCAGTACTTC. Its translation: CASSEDRGRETQYF. The variable domain in full, completed from reference TRBV7-9 and TRBJ2-5, reads DTGVSQNPRHKITKRGQNVTFRCDPISEHNRLYWYRQTLGQGPEFLTYFQNEAQLEKSRLLSDRFSAERPKGSFSTLEIQRTEQGDSAMYLCASSEDRGRETQYFGPGTRLLVL.

The chain combines TRBV2 with TRBJ1-2; 7 nucleotides match TRBD1. CDR3 length equals 16 residues. Germline V gene lookup returns CDR1 SNHLY and CDR2 FYNNEI. V gave up 4 bases and J gave up 5 bases; unmatched junction bases: 13. CDR3 amino acids: CASSASSEQGFYGYTF. CDR3 nucleotides: TGTGCCAGCAGTGCCTCCTCGGAACAGGGGTTTTATGGCTACACCTTC.

This chain connects TRBV28 to TRBJ1-5; TRBD1 agrees at 11 bases. With V trimmed by 4 bases and J by 4 bases, 9 bases remained unmatched. Germline CDR1 MDHEN, CDR2 SYDVKM. This CDR3 has 17 amino acids. The CDR3 DNA follows: TGTGCCAGCAGTTCCGGGACAGGGGGAAGGCGGAATCAGCCCCAGCATTTT. This codes for CASSSGTGGRRNQPQHF.

The chain is built from TRBV30 and TRBJ1-4; D remains ambiguous. The ends were cut back, 2 bases at V and 6 bases at J, with 4 bases in the middle. This CDR3 has 11 residues. CDR1 GTSNPN and CDR2 SVGIG come from the germline V gene (reference sequence). The CDR3 loop reads CAWSSDEKLFF. DNA for the CDR3: TGTGCCTGGAGTTCGGATGAAAAACTGTTTTTT.

The V gene is TRBV28, the J gene TRBJ2-2; D is possibly TRBD2 (5 bases). The length of the CDR3 is 16 residues. V was clipped by 6 bases and J by 0 bases, with 14 bases between them. The V gene's germline CDR1 is MDHEN and CDR2 SYDVKM. Here the CDR3 DNA reads TGTGCCAGCAGAAGCACGGAGGCCACGAACACCGGGGAGCTGTTTTTT. Residues: CASRSTEATNTGELFF. Together with reference TRBV28 and TRBJ2-2, the CDR3 gives the full variable domain: DVKVTQSSRYLVKRTGEKVFLECVQDMDHENMFWYRQDPGLGLRLIYFSYDVKMKEKGDIPEGYSVSREKKERFSLILESASTNQTSMYLCASRSTEATNTGELFFGEGSRLTVL.

The chain has TRBV9 and TRBJ2-7; weak D call: TRBD2 (6 bases). Germline loops: CDR1 SGDLS, CDR2 YYNGEE. The CDR3 spans 14 residues. V was pared by 4 bases and J by 3 bases, with 14 bases between. CDR3 sequence: CASSSGLNGYEQYF. The CDR3 DNA reads TGTGCCAGCAGCTCGGGACTCAACGGCTACGAGCAGTACTTC. Looking up the rest from reference TRBV9 and TRBJ2-7 gives the full variable domain: DSGVTQTPKHLITATGQRVTLRCSPRSGDLSVYWYQQSLDQGLQFLIQYYNGEERAKGNILERFSAQQFPDLHSELNLSSLELGDSALYFCASSSGLNGYEQYFGPGTRLTVT.

In this sample, this clone is medium-sized (0.01 to 0.1%). The chain couples TRBV4-1 to TRBJ2-1, with D possibly matching TRBD2 (5 bases). This CDR3 is built from 15 residues. Trimming pared 3 bases from V and 6 bases from J, leaving 15 bases between. Germline V gene lookup returns CDR1 MGHRA and CDR2 YSYEKL. As DNA, the CDR3 is TGCGCCAGCAGCCACCCTCTTCGGGATTCCAATGAGCAGTTCTTC. Translated: CASSHPLRDSNEQFF.

The chain combines TRBV7-2 with TRBJ2-5; D remains ambiguous. V was pared by 6 bases and J by 4 bases, with 21 bases between. The length of the CDR3 is 16 residues. Germline V gene lookup returns CDR1 SGHTA and CDR2 FQGNSA. CDR3 sequence: CASRPDALSDRETQYF. The DNA of the CDR3 is TGTGCCAGCAGACCCGACGCTCTTTCGGATCGAGAGACCCAGTACTTC.

The genes are TRBV18 and TRBJ2-1, with D perhaps matching TRBD2 (6 bases). The CDR3 loop spans 17 amino acids. CDR1 is KGHSH and CDR2 is LQKENI in the germline V gene. Between the trimmed V and J ends, which lost 0 bases and 4 bases, there was a span of 16 bases. The CDR3 region is CASSPPRGNHLYNEQFF. CDR3 DNA: TGTGCCAGCTCACCACCTCGGGGGAATCATCTATACAATGAGCAGTTCTTC.

The chain uses TRBV6-5 and TRBJ2-6; D not certain. V lost 7 bases and J 2 bases, leaving 3 bases between the germline ends. The CDR3 length is 12 residues. Germline-derived CDR1 and CDR2 are MNHEY and SVGAGI. The CDR3 region is CASTTGANVLTF. The CDR3 nucleotides read TGTGCCAGCACAACTGGGGCCAACGTCCTGACTTTC.

The V gene is TRBV28, the J gene TRBJ2-7; the D gene is possibly TRBD2 (5 bases). Trimming removed 3 bases from V and 7 bases from J, with 10 bases in between. Germline CDR1 and CDR2: MDHEN and SYDVKM. CDR3 length: 12 residues. CDR3 residues: CASSFGNREQYF. CDR3 bases: TGTGCCAGCAGTTTCGGGAATCGGGAGCAGTACTTC.

This clone was seen a few times. Other DNA sequences in the same sample also yield this CDR3. The chain couples TRBV25-1 to TRBJ2-1, with D perhaps TRBD2 (6 bases). V was clipped by 1 base and J by 13 bases, with 11 bases between them. Per germline, CDR1 MGHDK and CDR2 SYGVNS. This CDR3 region has 12 residues. CDR3 bases: TGTGCCAGCAGTGAATCTGGGACTGGACAGTTCTTC. Protein: CASSESGTGQFF.

The V gene is TRBV2, the J gene TRBJ2-7, with 9 bases lining up with TRBD2. This CDR3 comprises 15 residues. The trim removed 7 bases at V and 4 bases at J, leaving 11 bases unmatched. Germline V CDR1 and CDR2: SNHLY, FYNNEI. The CDR3 nucleotides are TGTGCCAGCAACGCGTTGACTAGCGGCCCGTACGAGCAGTACTTC. Its translation: CASNALTSGPYEQYF.